This T cell receptor beta chain was captured by sequencing in a study of Ad26.COV2.S vaccination and SARS-CoV-2 variants. Whole-study context: In the study, Ad26.COV2.S was injected intramuscularly once, or twice 56 days apart. Study-level findings and limits: Breadth measured for non-spike TCRs was similar across vaccine and placebo recipients. Measures of TCR breadth and depth may have fallen short of total T cell responses.

Treatment in this sample: some 19 received Ad26.COV2.S at low or high dose, single or two shots; about 5 received placebo; per-sample allocation not given. Sample collection was performed on day 63 after the first vaccine or placebo injection. The shot given was an Ad26 vector that makes Wuhan-strain SARS-CoV-2 spike. Profiling relied on immunoSEQ multiplex PCR, and the TCRdb table lists in-frame clones only, not all of them. The table records approximately 240,000 clones, approximately 90% of them present only once. A word on this clone: Its antigen is not known.

Germline loops: CDR1 SGHTS, CDR2 YDEGEE. Germline trimming cut 3 bases from V and 0 bases from J; bases unmatched to any gene: 6. The CDR3 has 16 residues. The origin of this receptor is a person between 18 and 65 years old who received the Ad26.COV2.S COVID-19 vaccine or a placebo. The chain carries TRBV5-8 and TRBJ2-1; 7 bases line up with TRBD2. Sequenced material: peripheral blood, taken in a trial of Ad26.COV2.S vaccine versus placebo. This CDR3 is CASSWEGLSSYNEQFF. CDR3 DNA sequence: TGTGCCAGCAGCTGGGAGGGCCTGAGCTCCTACAATGAGCAGTTCTTC.